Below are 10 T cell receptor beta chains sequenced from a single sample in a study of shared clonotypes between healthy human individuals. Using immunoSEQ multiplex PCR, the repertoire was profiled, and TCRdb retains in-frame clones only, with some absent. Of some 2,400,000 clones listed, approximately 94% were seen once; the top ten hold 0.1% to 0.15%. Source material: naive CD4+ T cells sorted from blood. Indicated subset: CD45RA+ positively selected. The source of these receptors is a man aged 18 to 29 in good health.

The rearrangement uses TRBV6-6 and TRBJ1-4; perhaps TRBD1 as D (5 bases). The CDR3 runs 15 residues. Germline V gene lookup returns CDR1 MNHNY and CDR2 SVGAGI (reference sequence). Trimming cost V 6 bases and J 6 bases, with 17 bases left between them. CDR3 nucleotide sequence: TGTGCCAGCAGGCACGCGGGGGGTTTGGATGAAAAACTGTTTTTT. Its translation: CASRHAGGLDEKLFF.

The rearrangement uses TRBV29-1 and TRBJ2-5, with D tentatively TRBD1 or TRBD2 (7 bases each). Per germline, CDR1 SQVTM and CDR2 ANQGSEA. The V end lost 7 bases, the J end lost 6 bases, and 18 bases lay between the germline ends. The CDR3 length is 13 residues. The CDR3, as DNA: TGCAGCGGGCGGGGGACAGCATTGCAGACCCAGTACTTC. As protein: CSGRGTALQTQYF.

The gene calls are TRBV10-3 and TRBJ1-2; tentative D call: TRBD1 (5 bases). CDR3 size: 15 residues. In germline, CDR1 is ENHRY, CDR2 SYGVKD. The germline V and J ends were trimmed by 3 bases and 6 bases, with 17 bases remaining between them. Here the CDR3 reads CAISDVGVVGNGYTF. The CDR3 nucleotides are TGTGCCATCAGTGATGTGGGGGTCGTCGGAAATGGCTACACCTTC.

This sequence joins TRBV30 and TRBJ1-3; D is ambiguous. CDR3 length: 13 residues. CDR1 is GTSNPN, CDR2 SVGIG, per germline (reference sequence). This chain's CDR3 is CAASGETGNTIYF. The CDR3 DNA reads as TGTGCGGCGAGCGGAGAAACTGGAAACACCATATATTTT. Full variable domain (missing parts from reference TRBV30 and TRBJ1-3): SQTIHQWPATLVQPVGSPLSLECTVEGTSNPNLYWYRQAAGRGLQLLFYSVGIGQISSEVPQNLSASRPQDRQFILSSKKLLLSDSGFYLCAASGETGNTIYFGEGSWLTVV.

Written as DNA, the CDR3 is TGCGCCAGCAGCCCGCAGGAGGGCTATGGCTACACCTTC. This gives the protein CASSPQEGYGYTF. The rearrangement joins TRBV5-1 to TRBJ1-2, with D unresolved. The V end was cut by 4 bases, the J end by 4 bases, with 11 bases between. CDR1 SGHRS and CDR2 YFSETQ come from the germline V gene. The CDR3 length is 13 residues.

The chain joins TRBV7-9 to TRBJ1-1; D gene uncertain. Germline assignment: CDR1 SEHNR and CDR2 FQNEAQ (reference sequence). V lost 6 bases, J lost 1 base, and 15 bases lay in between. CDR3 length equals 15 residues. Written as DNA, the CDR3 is TGTGCCAGCAGTCCTGTGAAAGGACCGAACACTGAAGCTTTCTTT. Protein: CASSPVKGPNTEAFF.

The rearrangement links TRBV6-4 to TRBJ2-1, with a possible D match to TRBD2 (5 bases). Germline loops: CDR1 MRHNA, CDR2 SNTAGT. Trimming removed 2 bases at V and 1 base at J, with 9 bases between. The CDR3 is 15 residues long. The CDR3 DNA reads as TGTGCCAGCAGTGACGAAAGCGGATCCTACAATGAGCAGTTCTTC. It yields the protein CASSDESGSYNEQFF.

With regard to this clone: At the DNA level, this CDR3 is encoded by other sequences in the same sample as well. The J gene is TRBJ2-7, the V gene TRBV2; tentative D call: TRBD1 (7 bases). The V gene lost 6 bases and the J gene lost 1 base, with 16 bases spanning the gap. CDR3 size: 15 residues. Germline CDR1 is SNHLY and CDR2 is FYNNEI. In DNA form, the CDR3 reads TGTGCCAGCAGCGTTAACAGGGGAGGATCCTACGAGCAGTACTTC. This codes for CASSVNRGGSYEQYF.

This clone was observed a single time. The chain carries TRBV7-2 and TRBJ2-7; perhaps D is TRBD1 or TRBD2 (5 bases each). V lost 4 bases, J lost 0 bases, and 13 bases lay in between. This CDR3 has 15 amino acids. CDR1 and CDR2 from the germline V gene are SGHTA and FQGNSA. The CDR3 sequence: CASSSTRDRSYEQYF. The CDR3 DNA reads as TGTGCCAGCAGCTCTACCCGGGACCGCTCCTACGAGCAGTACTTC.

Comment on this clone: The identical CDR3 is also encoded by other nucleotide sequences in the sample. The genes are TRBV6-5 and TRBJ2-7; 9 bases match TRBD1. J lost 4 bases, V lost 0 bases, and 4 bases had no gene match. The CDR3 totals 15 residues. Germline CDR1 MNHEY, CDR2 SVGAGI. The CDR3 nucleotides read TGTGCCAGCAGTTACTCGAGACAGGGGGGATACGAGCAGTACTTC. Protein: CASSYSRQGGYEQYF.